The T cell receptor (beta chain) described here comes from a study of blood T cell repertoires in COVID-19. Looking at the study overall: Spain, Italy and the United States supplied samples that represented acute and convalescent COVID-19. Nucleic acid was either cDNA or gDNA, and it came from T cells, B-cell-depleted T cells, or PBMCs.

Per the authors' pipeline: Reference gene primer amplification yielded estimated nucleated cell counts. Method: immunoSEQ multiplex PCR; TCRdb's copy keeps in-frame clones and lacks some. V and J calls and clone size follow that table, whereas D and trimming were derived from the DNA. The repertoire includes 55,000 to 80,000 clones, roughly 74% of them detected once, and over 25% sits in the top ten. V was clipped by 1 base and J by 1 base; unmatched bases: 7. The CDR3 covers 17 residues. Germline V gene data show CDR1 as MDHEN and CDR2 as SYDVKM. The sequencing input was peripheral blood. The V gene is TRBV28, the J gene TRBJ2-3, with 8 bases identical to TRBD2. The clonotype originates from a woman at least 80 years old with acute or convalescent COVID-19. As DNA, the CDR3 is TGTGCCAGCAGTTTATCCCGCACTAGCGGTCGCACAGATACGCAGTATTTT. Amino acid sequence: CASSLSRTSGRTDTQYF.